Below, one T cell receptor (beta chain) is given with its context. Its specificity is unknown. TCRdb independently ran MiXCR on the RT-PCR reads; one entry per CDR3 protein. The data hold around 790,000 distinct CDR3 sequences, with less than 25% observed a single time. The sample comes from a study of response to subunit inactivated influenza vaccine. Study outcomes and limitations: Authors suggested each seasonal influenza vaccination recruits few new T cells.

The CDR3 covers 13 residues. Trimming removed 6 bases at V and 6 bases at J, with 11 bases between. The sequencing here drew on PBMCs from blood, taken roughly 5 days after vaccination. The chain employs TRBV12-3 or TRBV12-4 and TRBJ2-2; D is uncertain. This sequence originates from a man aged 50 to 59 who received an inactivated influenza vaccine. CDR3 DNA: TGTGCCAGCAGGCCTCGACGGCCCGGGGAGCTGTTTTTT. This codes for CASRPRRPGELFF.